In its sample, the clone carrying this TCR beta chain was seen many times. Its antigen is unidentified. No ophthalmopathy progression within 18 months constituted stable Graves' hyperthyroidism. It was 8.5 to 10 ml of fresh peripheral blood that supplied the PBMCs. CDR1 is SNHLY, CDR2 FYNNEI, per germline. V lost 6 bases, J lost 1 base, and 18 bases lay in between. The CDR3 has 16 residues. The TCR beta CDR3 regions underwent amplification using RNA transcripts as the source. HTBI primers were the set used in a first-round RT-PCR of the TCR CDR3. MiXCR was run by TCRdb on the multiplex PCR reads, yielding one entry per CDR3 protein. The data show approximately 330,000 distinct CDR3 sequences, with around 20% seen just once and around 48% held by the top ten. These data originate in a study of T cells in Graves' hyperthyroidism and ophthalmopathy. Whole-study findings and limits: Progression to ophthalmopathy was predicted a median of approximately seven months early. Blood also carried most thyroid clonotypes expanded above 0.001.

This clonotype was sampled from a woman in her fifties or sixties with Graves' hyperthyroidism. Material for sequencing was blood. This chain links TRBV2 with TRBJ2-5; TRBD1 is a possible D gene (5 bases). CDR3 DNA: TGTGCCAGCAGCCCTGCCAGGGCCCCCTTCCAAGAGACCCAGTACTTC. Protein product: CASSPARAPFQETQYF.